This is a list of T cell receptor beta chains from one sample in a study of blood T cell repertoires in COVID-19. Only in-frame clones appear in the TCRdb table, and some are missing; sequencing was by immunoSEQ multiplex PCR. In the table there are fewer than 150,000 clones, under 80% of which are singletons. Sequenced sample: peripheral blood. These receptors all come from a man in his 70s with acute or convalescent COVID-19. The conserved cysteine and the conserved F or W are not part of the CDR3 here. Fields, in order: clone size, V gene, D gene, J gene, CDR3 protein. D genes are given only for firm matches. The size entry is marked missing in some rows and otherwise reads once, few, many or a size class.

size: once
V: TRBV7-2
D: NA
J: TRBJ1-5
CDR3: ASSLAQTATRPQH

size: NA
V: TRBV7-2
D: TRBD2
J: TRBJ2-5
CDR3: ASSSRLAGGETQY

size: once
V: TRBV5-1
D: TRBD2
J: TRBJ2-2
CDR3: ASSSREGGELF

size: NA
V: TRBV6-1
D: NA
J: TRBJ2-1
CDR3: ASSEAGGPTSYNEQF

size: NA
V: TRBV25-1
D: TRBD1
J: TRBJ1-2
CDR3: ASSESGTGGGNYGYT

size: NA
V: TRBV11-3
D: TRBD1
J: TRBJ1-2
CDR3: ASSLTGIYGYT

size: NA
V: TRBV6-2/TRBV6-3
D: NA
J: TRBJ1-2
CDR3: ASSYSYSNYGYT

size: NA
V: TRBV27
D: NA
J: TRBJ1-1
CDR3: ASSLSVNTEAF

size: NA
V: TRBV11-3
D: TRBD1
J: TRBJ1-1
CDR3: ASASGTGPTEAF

size: NA
V: TRBV12-3/TRBV12-4
D: NA
J: TRBJ2-1
CDR3: ASSLEGVEQF

size: NA
V: TRBV1
D: NA
J: TRBJ2-3
CDR3: TSSHARRRGPDTDTQY

size: few
V: TRBV14
D: NA
J: TRBJ2-7
CDR3: ASSPTTIYEQY

size: few
V: TRBV24-1
D: TRBD2
J: TRBJ2-1
CDR3: ATSDLSGGYNEQF

size: NA
V: TRBV4-3
D: NA
J: TRBJ1-1
CDR3: ASSQDSGGMNTEAF

size: NA
V: TRBV6-1
D: NA
J: TRBJ1-1
CDR3: ASSEGRRDFAAF

size: NA
V: TRBV7-2
D: NA
J: TRBJ1-2
CDR3: ASSFPVGQGGGYT

size: once
V: TRBV7-9
D: TRBD1
J: TRBJ2-2
CDR3: ASSEAAGQGADTGELF

size: few
V: TRBV24-1
D: TRBD1
J: TRBJ1-1
CDR3: ATSDPTGGETEAF

size: NA
V: TRBV3-1/TRBV3-2
D: NA
J: TRBJ1-2
CDR3: ASSQAGYGYT

size: NA
V: TRBV9
D: NA
J: TRBJ1-6
CDR3: ASSVGQVENSPLH

size: NA
V: TRBV4-3
D: NA
J: TRBJ2-5
CDR3: ASSQDRFPGETQY

size: few
V: TRBV7-6
D: TRBD1
J: TRBJ1-3
CDR3: ASSLSTGGSGNTIY

size: NA
V: TRBV6-4
D: NA
J: TRBJ2-1
CDR3: ASSDRLTNEQF

size: NA
V: TRBV7-3
D: NA
J: TRBJ2-1
CDR3: ASSLTPGGSYNEQF

size: few
V: TRBV11-3
D: NA
J: TRBJ1-4
CDR3: ASSLEGGFREKLF

size: once
V: TRBV19
D: TRBD1
J: TRBJ1-1
CDR3: ASSINRGKNTEAF

size: NA
V: TRBV5-1
D: TRBD2
J: TRBJ2-3
CDR3: ASSLAGGADTQY

size: NA
V: TRBV30
D: NA
J: TRBJ2-7
CDR3: AWSDRAAGVAYYEQY

size: NA
V: TRBV7-9
D: TRBD2
J: TRBJ2-1
CDR3: ASRELAGPGGEQF

size: NA
V: TRBV27
D: NA
J: TRBJ1-2
CDR3: ASSLSVLDYGYT

size: NA
V: TRBV11-3
D: NA
J: TRBJ1-2
CDR3: ASSLAHLSNYGYT

size: NA
V: TRBV25-1
D: NA
J: TRBJ1-6
CDR3: ASSESAGALGSPLH

size: NA
V: TRBV29-1
D: NA
J: TRBJ1-1
CDR3: SVESPRVAF

size: NA
V: TRBV5-1
D: TRBD1
J: TRBJ2-7
CDR3: ASSAGTGPLYEQY

size: NA
V: TRBV10-3
D: NA
J: TRBJ1-5
CDR3: AISADNSQPQH

size: NA
V: TRBV19
D: TRBD1
J: TRBJ2-7
CDR3: ASSTQGASAYEQY

size: NA
V: TRBV18
D: NA
J: TRBJ1-1
CDR3: ASSPSAAEGEAF

size: NA
V: TRBV5-1
D: TRBD1
J: TRBJ2-5
CDR3: ASSLGTGKETQY

size: NA
V: TRBV18
D: NA
J: TRBJ1-3
CDR3: ASSPRRDSGNTIY

size: NA
V: TRBV18
D: TRBD1
J: TRBJ1-1
CDR3: ASSPSRGLGTEAF

size: NA
V: TRBV5-1
D: NA
J: TRBJ1-2
CDR3: ASSLGQASLGYT